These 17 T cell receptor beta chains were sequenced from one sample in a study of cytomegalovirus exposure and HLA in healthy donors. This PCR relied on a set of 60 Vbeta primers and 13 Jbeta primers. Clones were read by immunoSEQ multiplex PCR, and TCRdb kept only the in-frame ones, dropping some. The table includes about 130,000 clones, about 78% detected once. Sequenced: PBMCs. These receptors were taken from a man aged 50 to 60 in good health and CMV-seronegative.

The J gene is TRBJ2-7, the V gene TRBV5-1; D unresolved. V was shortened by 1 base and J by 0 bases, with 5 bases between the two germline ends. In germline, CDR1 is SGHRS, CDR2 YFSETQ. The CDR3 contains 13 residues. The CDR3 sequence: CASSLYISYEQYF. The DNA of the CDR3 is TGCGCCAGCAGCTTGTACATCTCCTACGAGCAGTACTTC.

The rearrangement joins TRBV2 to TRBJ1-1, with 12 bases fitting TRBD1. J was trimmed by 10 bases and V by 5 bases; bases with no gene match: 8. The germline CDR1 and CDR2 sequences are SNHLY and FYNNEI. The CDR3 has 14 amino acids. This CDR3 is CASSPLGTGGSAFF. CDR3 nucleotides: TGTGCCAGCAGTCCCCTCGGGACAGGGGGCTCAGCTTTCTTT.

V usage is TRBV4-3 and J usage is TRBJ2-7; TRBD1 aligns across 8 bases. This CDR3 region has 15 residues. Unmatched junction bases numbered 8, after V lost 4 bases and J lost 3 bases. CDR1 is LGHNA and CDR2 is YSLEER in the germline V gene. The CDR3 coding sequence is TGCGCCAGCAGCCCCGGACAGGGAAATCGCTACGAGCAGTACTTC. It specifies CASSPGQGNRYEQYF.

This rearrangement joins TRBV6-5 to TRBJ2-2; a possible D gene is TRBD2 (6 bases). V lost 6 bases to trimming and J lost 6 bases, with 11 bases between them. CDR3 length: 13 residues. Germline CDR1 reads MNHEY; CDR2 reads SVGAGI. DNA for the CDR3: TGTGCCAGCAGCCGACTAGTCCCCGGGGAGCTGTTTTTT. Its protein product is CASSRLVPGELFF.

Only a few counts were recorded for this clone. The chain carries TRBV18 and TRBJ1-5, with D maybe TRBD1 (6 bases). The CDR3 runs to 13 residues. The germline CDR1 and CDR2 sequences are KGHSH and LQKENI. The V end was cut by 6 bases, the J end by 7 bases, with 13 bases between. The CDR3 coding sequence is TGTGCCAGCTCTACAGGGTCAGACCAGCCCCAGCATTTT. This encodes CASSTGSDQPQHF.

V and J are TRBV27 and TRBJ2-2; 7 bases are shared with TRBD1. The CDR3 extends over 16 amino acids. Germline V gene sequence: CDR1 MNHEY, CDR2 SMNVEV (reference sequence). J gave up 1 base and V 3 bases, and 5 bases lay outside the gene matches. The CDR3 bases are TGTGCCAGCAGTTTGACGGGACAGCGGAACACCGGGGAGCTGTTTTTT. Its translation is CASSLTGQRNTGELFF.

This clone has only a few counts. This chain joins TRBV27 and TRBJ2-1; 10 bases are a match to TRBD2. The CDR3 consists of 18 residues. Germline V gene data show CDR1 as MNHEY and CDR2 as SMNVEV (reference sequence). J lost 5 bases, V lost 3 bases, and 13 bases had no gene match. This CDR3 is CASSFQAGGPRVNNEQFF. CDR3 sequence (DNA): TGTGCCAGCAGTTTTCAAGCGGGAGGGCCCCGGGTGAACAATGAGCAGTTCTTC.

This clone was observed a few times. CDR3 in amino acids: CASSPRGGLNTGELFF. The DNA for the CDR3 is TGTGCCAGCAGCCCTAGGGGAGGGCTGAACACCGGGGAGCTGTTTTTT. The chain is built from TRBV7-2 and TRBJ2-2; TRBD2 aligns across 7 bases. This CDR3 comprises 16 residues. Unmatched junction bases numbered 7, after V lost 5 bases and J lost 1 base. Germline CDR1 is SGHTA and CDR2 is FQGNSA.

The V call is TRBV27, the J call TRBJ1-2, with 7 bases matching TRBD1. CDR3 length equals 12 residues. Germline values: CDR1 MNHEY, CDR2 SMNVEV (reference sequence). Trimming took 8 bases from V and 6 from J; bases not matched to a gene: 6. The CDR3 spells CASRTGNHGYTF. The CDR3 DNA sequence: TGTGCCAGCCGGACAGGAAATCATGGCTACACCTTC.

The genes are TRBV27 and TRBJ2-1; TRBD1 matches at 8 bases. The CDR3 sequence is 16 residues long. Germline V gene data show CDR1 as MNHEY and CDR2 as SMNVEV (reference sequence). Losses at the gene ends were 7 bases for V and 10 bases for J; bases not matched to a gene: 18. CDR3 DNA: TGTGCCAGCACCCCTCGACCGGACAGGGTGCCCGGCGAGCAGTTCTTC. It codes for CASTPRPDRVPGEQFF.

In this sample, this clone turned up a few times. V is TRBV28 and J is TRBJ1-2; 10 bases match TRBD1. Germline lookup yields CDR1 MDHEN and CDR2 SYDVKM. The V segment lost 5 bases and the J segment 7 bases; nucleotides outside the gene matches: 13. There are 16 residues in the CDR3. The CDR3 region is CASSPSGTGADGGYTF. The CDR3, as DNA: TGTGCCAGCAGTCCCTCCGGGACAGGGGCGGACGGTGGCTACACCTTC.

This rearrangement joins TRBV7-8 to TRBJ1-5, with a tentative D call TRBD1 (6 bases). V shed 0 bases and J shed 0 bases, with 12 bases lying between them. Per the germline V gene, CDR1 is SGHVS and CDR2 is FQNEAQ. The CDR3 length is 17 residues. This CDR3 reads CASSLANRAYSNQPQHF. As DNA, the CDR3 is TGTGCCAGCAGCTTAGCGAACAGGGCCTATAGCAATCAGCCCCAGCATTTT.

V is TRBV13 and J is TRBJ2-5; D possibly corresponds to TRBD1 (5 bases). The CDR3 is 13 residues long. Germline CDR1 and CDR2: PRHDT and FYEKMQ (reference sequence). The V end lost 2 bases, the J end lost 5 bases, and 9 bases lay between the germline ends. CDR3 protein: CASSLQGGETQYF. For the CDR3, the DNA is TGTGCCAGCAGCTTACAGGGTGGGGAGACCCAGTACTTC.

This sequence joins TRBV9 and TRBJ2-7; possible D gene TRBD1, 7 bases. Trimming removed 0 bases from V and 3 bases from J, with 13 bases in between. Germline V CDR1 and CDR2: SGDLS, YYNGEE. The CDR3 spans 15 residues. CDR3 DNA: TGTGCCAGCAGCGTAGGAGGGACAGCGGGCTACGAGCAGTACTTC. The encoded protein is CASSVGGTAGYEQYF. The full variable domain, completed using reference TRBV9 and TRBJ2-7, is DSGVTQTPKHLITATGQRVTLRCSPRSGDLSVYWYQQSLDQGLQFLIQYYNGEERAKGNILERFSAQQFPDLHSELNLSSLELGDSALYFCASSVGGTAGYEQYFGPGTRLTVT.

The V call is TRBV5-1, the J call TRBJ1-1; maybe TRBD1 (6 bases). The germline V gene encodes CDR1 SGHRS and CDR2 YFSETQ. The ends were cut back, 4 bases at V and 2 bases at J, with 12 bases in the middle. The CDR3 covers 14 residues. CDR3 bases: TGCGCCAGCAGCCCACAGGGCCCCAACACTGAAGCTTTCTTT. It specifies CASSPQGPNTEAFF.

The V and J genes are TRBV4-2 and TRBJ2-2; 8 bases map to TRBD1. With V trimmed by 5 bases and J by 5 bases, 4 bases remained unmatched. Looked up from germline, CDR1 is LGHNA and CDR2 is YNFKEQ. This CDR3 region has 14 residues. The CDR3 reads CASSNTGGTGELFF. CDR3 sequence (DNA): TGTGCCAGCAGCAACACAGGGGGGACCGGGGAGCTGTTTTTT.

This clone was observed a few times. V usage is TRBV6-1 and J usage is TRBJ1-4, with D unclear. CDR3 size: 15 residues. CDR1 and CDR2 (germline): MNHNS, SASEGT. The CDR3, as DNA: TGTGCAGGACGACTTGGGTCCTCGGGAGGCGAAAAACTGTTTTTT. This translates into CAGRLGSSGGEKLFF.